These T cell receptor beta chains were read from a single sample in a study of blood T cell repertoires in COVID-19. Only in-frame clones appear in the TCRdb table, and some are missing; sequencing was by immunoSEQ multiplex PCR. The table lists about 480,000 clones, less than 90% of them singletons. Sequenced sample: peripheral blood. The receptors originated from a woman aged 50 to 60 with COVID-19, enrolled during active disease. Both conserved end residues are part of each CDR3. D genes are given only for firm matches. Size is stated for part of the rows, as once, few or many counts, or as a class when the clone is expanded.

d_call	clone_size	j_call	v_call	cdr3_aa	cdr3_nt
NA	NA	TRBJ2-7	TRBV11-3	CASSLETDSYEQYF	TGTGCCAGCAGCTTAGAAACTGACTCCTACGAGCAGTACTTC
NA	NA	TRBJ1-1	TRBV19	CASTVTRQLNTEAFF	TGTGCCAGCACCGTTACCCGACAGCTGAACACTGAAGCTTTCTTT
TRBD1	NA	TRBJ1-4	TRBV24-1	CATNQGATNEKLFF	TGTGCCACCAACCAGGGGGCAACTAATGAAAAACTGTTTTTT
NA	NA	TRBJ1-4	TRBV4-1	CASSQDPAEELFF	TGCGCCAGCAGCCAAGATCCCGCGGAAGAACTGTTTTTT
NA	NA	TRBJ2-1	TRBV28	CASSLIRDFGYEQFF	TGTGCCAGCTCCCTTATCCGGGACTTTGGATATGAGCAGTTCTTC
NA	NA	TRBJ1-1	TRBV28	CASIPGGYPNTEAFF	TGTGCCAGCATCCCTGGAGGTTACCCGAACACTGAAGCTTTCTTT
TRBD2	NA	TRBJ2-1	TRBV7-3	CASSPSPGLGSHEQFF	TGTGCCAGCAGCCCCTCCCCCGGACTAGGATCCCATGAGCAGTTCTTC
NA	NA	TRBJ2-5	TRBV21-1	CASSRRDRGHETQYF	TGTGCCAGCAGCCGACGGGACAGGGGACATGAGACCCAGTACTTC
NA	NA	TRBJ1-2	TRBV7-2	CASSLSDRRDLGYGYTF	TGTGCCAGCAGCTTGAGCGACAGAAGGGATCTGGGTTATGGCTACACCTTC
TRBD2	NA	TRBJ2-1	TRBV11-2	CASSPTLAGPNEQFF	TGTGCCAGCAGCCCCACTTTAGCGGGACCCAATGAGCAGTTCTTC
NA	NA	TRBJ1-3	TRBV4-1	CASSQEAGTTSGNTIYF	TGCGCCAGCAGCCAAGAGGCGGGGACTACCTCTGGAAACACCATATATTTT
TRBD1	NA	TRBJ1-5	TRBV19	CASTHWTGPDGNQPQHF	TGTGCCAGTACCCATTGGACAGGGCCTGACGGCAATCAGCCCCAGCATTTT
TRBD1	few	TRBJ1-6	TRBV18	CASSAGQGASPLHF	TGTGCCAGCTCCGCTGGACAGGGGGCTTCACCCCTCCACTTT
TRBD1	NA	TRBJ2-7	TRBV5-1	CASSLDGTAYVYEQYF	TGCGCCAGCAGCTTGGACGGGACAGCATACGTATACGAGCAGTACTTC
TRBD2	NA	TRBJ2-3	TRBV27	CASSPWTSGGVDTQYF	TGTGCCAGCAGTCCTTGGACTAGCGGGGGGGTGGATACGCAGTATTTT
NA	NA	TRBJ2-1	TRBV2	CASSPRRGPYNEQFF	TGTGCCAGCAGCCCCAGGCGGGGCCCTTACAATGAGCAGTTCTTC
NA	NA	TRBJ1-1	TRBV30	CAWSRNRGGSAFF	TGTGCCTGGAGTCGGAACAGAGGAGGTTCAGCTTTCTTT
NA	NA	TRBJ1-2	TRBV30	CAWSSETLYGYTF	TGTGCCTGGAGTTCCGAGACTCTCTATGGCTACACCTTC
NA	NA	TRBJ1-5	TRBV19	CASTLSRRGGNQPQHF	TGTGCCAGTACCCTCTCCCGCAGGGGAGGCAATCAGCCCCAGCATTTT
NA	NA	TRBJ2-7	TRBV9	CASSLRQNYEQYF	TGTGCCAGCAGCCTCCGACAGAACTACGAGCAGTACTTC
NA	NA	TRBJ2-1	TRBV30	CAWSLGSSYNEQFF	TGTGCCTGGAGCTTGGGGAGCTCCTACAATGAGCAGTTCTTC
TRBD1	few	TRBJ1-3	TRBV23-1	CASSQFRDRGLGNTIYF	TGCGCCAGCAGTCAGTTCCGGGACAGGGGGCTAGGAAACACCATATATTTT
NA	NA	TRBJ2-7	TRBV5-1	CASSLGGDSYEQYF	TGCGCCAGCAGCTTGGGAGGCGACTCCTACGAGCAGTACTTC
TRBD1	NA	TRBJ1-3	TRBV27	CASSTTGGSGNTIYF	TGTGCCAGCAGTACGACAGGGGGCTCTGGAAACACCATATATTTT
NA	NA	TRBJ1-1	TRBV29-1	CSVGEGGHRAEAFF	TGCAGCGTTGGAGAGGGGGGGCATAGGGCTGAAGCTTTCTTT
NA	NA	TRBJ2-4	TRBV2	CAMLTDLNIQYF	TGTGCCATGTTGACGGACTTAAACATTCAGTACTTC
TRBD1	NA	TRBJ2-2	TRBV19	CASSGDRRNTGELFF	TGTGCCAGTAGTGGGGACAGGCGAAACACCGGGGAGCTGTTTTTT
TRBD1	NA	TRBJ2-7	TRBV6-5	CASREWTGAKEQYF	TGTGCCAGCAGGGAGTGGACAGGGGCTAAGGAGCAGTACTTC
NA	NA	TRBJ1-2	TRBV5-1	CASSSHQEDGYTF	TGCGCCAGCAGCTCTCACCAAGAGGATGGCTACACCTTC
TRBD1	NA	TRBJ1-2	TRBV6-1	CASSEWGQGDGYTF	TGTGCCAGCAGTGAATGGGGACAGGGTGATGGCTACACCTTC
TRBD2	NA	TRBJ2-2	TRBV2	CASSPGLAGELFF	TGTGCCAGCAGTCCGGGACTAGCCGGGGAGCTGTTTTTT
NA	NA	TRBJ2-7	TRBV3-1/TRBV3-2	CASSPLPGGTSYEQYF	TGTGCCAGCAGCCCGTTGCCTGGCGGGACCTCCTACGAGCAGTACTTC
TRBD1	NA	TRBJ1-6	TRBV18	CASSPLRQGVYNSPLHF	TGTGCCAGCTCACCACTGAGACAGGGAGTCTATAATTCACCCCTCCACTTT
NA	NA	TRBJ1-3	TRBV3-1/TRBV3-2	CASSQARYSGNTIYF	TGTGCCAGCAGCCAAGCGCGGTACTCTGGAAACACCATATATTTT
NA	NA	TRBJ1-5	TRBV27	CASRGVVGNQPQHF	TGTGCCTCACGCGGGGTAGTGGGAAATCAGCCCCAGCATTTT
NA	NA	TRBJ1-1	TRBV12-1	CASSFPGDEAFF	TGTGCCAGCAGCTTTCCGGGGGATGAAGCTTTCTTT
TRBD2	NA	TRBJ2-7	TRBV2	CASRLGGGTSYEQYF	TGTGCCAGCAGACTGGGCGGGGGAACCTCCTACGAGCAGTACTTC
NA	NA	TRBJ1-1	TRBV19	CASSIELKRGTEAFF	TGTGCCAGTAGTATAGAACTGAAAAGGGGGACTGAAGCTTTCTTT
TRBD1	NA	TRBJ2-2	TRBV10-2	CASSEPRTGDVGTGELFF	TGCGCCAGCAGTGAGCCTCGGACAGGGGATGTTGGCACCGGGGAGCTGTTTTTT
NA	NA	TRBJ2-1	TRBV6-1	CASSEGSSPYNEQFF	TGTGCCAGCAGTGAAGGAAGTAGTCCCTACAATGAGCAGTTCTTC
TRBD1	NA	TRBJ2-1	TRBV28	CASSGAGTGLDNEQFF	TGTGCCAGCTCGGGGGCCGGGACAGGGTTAGACAATGAGCAGTTCTTC
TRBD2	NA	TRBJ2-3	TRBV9	CASKEESGGAPDTQYF	TGTGCCAGCAAGGAGGAGAGCGGGGGGGCCCCAGATACGCAGTATTTT
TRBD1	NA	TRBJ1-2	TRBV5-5	CASSLEGAGYGYTF	TGTGCCAGCAGCTTGGAGGGGGCGGGCTATGGCTACACCTTC
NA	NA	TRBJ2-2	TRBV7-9	CASGLGELFF	TGTGCCAGCGGACTAGGGGAGCTGTTTTTT
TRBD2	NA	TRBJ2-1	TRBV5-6	CASSLELAGDSYNEQFF	TGTGCCAGCAGCTTGGAACTAGCGGGGGACTCCTACAATGAGCAGTTCTTC
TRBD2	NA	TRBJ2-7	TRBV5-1	CASSLGLAGVYEQYF	TGCGCCAGCAGCTTGGGACTAGCGGGGGTATACGAGCAGTACTTC